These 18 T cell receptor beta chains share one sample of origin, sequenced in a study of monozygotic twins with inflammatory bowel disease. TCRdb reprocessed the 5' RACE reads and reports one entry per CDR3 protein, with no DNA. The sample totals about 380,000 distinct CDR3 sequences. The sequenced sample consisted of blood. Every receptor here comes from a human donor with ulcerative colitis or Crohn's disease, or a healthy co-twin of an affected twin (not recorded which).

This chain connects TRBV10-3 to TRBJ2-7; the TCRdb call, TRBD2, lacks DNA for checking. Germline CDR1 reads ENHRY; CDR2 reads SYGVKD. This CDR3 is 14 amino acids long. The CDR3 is CAISLAGGSYEQYF.

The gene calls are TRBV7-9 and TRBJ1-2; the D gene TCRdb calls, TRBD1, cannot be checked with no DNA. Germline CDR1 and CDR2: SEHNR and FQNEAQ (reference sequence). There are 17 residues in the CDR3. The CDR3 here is CASSASQGTGDNYGYTF.

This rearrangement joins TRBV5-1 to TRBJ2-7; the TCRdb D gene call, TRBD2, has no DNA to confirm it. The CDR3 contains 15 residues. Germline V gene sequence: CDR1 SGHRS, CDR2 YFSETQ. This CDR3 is CASSLNLAGLYEQYF.

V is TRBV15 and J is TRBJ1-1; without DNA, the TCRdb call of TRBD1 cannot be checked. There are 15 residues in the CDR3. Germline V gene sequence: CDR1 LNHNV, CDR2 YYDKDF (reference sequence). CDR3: CATSRVRQGGTEAFF.

This chain's CDR3 is CASSLGGTGDQFF. The chain combines TRBV5-1 with TRBJ2-1; the D gene TCRdb calls, TRBD1, cannot be checked with no DNA. Germline values: CDR1 SGHRS, CDR2 YFSETQ. The CDR3 has 13 residues.

CDR3 residues: CASSFPKETQYF. V is TRBV7-2 and J is TRBJ2-5. The germline V gene encodes CDR1 SGHTA and CDR2 FQGNSA. The CDR3 length is 12 residues.

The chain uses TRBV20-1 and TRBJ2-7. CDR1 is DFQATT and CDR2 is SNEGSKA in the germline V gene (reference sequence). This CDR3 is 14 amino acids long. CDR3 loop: CSADHDGVSYEQYF.

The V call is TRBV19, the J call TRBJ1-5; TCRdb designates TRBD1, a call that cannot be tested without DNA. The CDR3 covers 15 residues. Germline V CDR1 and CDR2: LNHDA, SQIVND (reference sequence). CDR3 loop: CASSMPGGSNQPQHF.

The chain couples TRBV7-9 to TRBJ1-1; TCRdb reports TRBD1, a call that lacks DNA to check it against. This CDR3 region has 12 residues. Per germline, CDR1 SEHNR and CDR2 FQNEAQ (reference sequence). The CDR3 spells CASSERGEEAFF.

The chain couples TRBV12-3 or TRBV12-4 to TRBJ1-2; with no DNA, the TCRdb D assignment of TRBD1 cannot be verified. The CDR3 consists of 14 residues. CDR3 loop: CASSYPGQLWSYTF.

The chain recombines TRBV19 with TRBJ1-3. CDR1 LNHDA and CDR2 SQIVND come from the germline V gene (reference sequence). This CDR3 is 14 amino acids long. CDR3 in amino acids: CASSQRASGNTIYF.

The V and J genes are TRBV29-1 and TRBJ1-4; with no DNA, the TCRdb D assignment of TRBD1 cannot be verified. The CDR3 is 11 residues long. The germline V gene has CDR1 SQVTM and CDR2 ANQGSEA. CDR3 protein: CSGGNLEKLFF.

CDR3 loop: CASSLGYTKNIQYF. The V call is TRBV5-1, the J call TRBJ2-4. Germline V gene data show CDR1 as SGHRS and CDR2 as YFSETQ. The CDR3 sequence is 14 residues long.

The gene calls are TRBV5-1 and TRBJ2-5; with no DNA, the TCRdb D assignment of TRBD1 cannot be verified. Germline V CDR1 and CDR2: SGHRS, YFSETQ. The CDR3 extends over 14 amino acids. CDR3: CASSSRQGQETQYF.

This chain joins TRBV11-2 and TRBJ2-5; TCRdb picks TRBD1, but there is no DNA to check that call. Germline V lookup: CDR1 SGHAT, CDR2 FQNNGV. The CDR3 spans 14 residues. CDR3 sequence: CASSLRGDGETQYF.

The chain's CDR3 is CASSPPEGTYGYTF. V usage is TRBV18 and J usage is TRBJ1-2. CDR3 length equals 14 residues. CDR1 and CDR2 from the germline V gene are KGHSH and LQKENI.

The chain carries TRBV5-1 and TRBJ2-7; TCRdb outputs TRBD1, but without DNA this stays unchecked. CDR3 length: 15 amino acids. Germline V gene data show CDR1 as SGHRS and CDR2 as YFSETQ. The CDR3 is CASSVGRGRTYEQYF.

This chain's CDR3 is CASSPVLGQGLTYEQYF. V is TRBV11-2 and J is TRBJ2-7; TCRdb picks TRBD1, but there is no DNA to check that call. The CDR3 contains 17 residues. In germline, CDR1 is SGHAT, CDR2 FQNNGV.